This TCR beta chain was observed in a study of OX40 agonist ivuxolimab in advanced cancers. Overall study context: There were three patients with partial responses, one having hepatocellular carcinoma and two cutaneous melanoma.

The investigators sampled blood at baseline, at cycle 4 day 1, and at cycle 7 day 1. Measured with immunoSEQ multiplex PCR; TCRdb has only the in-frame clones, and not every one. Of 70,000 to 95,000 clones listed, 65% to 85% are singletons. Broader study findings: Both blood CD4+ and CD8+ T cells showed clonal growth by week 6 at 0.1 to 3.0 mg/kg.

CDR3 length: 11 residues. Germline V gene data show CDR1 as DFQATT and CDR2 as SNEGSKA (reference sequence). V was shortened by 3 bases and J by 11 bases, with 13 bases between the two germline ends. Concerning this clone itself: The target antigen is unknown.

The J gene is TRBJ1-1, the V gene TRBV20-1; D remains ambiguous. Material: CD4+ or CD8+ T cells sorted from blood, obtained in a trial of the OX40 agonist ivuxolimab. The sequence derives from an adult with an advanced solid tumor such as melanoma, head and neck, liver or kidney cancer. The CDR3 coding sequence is TGCAGTGCTAGTGCCGCGGGGATGGCTTTCTTT. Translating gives CSASAAGMAFF.